Described below is a single TCR beta chain sequence and its context. Under the authors' procedure: Estimation of nucleated cell counts relied on the amplification of reference gene primers. Repertoires were generated with immunoSEQ multiplex PCR, while TCRdb's copy carries only in-frame clones and drops some. The DNA gave D and trimming, while V, J and clone size come from that table. The table has a few hundred thousand clones, over 75% seen once. The data were obtained in a study of blood T cell repertoires in COVID-19. Study information: Some COVID-19 samples were acute and others convalescent; all came from the United States, Italy and Spain. In each case, the material was cDNA or gDNA derived from T cells, B-cell-depleted T cells, or PBMCs.

Trimming cost V 3 bases and J 0 bases, with 11 bases left between them. CDR1 and CDR2 (germline): DFQATT, SNEGSKA (reference sequence). This CDR3 spans 14 amino acids. The rearrangement joins TRBV20-1 to TRBJ1-2; unclear D gene. Sample: peripheral blood. This TCR came from a woman in her 70s with acute or convalescent COVID-19. For the CDR3, the DNA is TGCAGTGCTAGTAGCCCGGGAGCTAACTATGGCTACACCTTC. It is translated as CSASSPGANYGYTF.